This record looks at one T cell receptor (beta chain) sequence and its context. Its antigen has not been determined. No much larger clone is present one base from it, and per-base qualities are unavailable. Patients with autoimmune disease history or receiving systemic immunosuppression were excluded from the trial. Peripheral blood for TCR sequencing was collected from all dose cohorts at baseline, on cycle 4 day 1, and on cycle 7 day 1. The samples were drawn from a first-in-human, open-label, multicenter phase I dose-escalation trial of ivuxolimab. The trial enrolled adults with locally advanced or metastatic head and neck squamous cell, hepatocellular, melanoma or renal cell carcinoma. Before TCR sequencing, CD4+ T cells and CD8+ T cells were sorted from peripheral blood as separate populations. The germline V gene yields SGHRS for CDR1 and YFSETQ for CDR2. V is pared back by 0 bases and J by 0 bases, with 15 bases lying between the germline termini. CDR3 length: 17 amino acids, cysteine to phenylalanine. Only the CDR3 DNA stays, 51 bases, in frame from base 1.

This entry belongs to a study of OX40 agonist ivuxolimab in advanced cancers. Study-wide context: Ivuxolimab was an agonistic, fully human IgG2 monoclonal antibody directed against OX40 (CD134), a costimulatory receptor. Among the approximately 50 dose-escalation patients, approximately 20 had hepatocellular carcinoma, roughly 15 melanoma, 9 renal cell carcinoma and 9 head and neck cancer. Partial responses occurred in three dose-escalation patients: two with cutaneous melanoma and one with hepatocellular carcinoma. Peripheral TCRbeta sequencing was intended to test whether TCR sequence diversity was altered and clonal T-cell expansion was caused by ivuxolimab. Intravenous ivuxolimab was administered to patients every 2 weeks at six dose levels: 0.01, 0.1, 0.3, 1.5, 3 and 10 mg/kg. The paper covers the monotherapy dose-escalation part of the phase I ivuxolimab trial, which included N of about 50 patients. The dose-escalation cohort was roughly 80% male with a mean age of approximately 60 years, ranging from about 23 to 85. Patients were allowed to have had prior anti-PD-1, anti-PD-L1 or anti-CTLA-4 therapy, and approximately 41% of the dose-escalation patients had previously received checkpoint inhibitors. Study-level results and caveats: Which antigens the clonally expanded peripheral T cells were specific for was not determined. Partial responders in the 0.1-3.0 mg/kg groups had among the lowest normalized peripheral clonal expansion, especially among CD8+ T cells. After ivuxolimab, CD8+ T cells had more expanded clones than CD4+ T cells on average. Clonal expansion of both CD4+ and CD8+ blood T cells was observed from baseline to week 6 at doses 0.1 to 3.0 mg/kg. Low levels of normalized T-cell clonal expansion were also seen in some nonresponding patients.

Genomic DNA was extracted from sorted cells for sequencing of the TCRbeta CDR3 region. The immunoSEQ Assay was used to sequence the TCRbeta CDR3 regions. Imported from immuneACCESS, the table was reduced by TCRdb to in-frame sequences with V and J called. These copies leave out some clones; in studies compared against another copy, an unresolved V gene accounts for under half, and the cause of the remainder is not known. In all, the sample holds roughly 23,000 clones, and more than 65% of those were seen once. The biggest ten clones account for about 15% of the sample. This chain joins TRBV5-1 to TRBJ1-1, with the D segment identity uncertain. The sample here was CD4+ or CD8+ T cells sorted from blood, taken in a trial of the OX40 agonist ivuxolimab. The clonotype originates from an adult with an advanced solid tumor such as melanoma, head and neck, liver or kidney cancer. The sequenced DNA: TGCGCCAGCAGCTTGGGTAGGTACCATGTCATGAACACTGAAGCTTTCTTT. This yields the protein CASSLGRYHVMNTEAFF.